One T cell receptor (beta chain) is described in this entry. The sample comes from a study of cytomegalovirus exposure and HLA in healthy donors. Primers for the PCR totalled 60 Vbeta and 13 Jbeta. The protocol was immunoSEQ multiplex PCR, while the TCRdb copy is restricted to in-frame clones and leaves out a portion. The table records about 96,000 clones, roughly 73% of them present only once. The specimen was PBMCs. The sequence was collected from a man over 45 in good health and CMV-seropositive.

The CDR3 protein is CASGPPTGGGEQYF. The DNA for the CDR3 is TGTGCCAGCGGCCCCCCCACAGGGGGCGGCGAGCAGTACTTC. The chain employs TRBV18 and TRBJ2-7, with 9 bases identical to TRBD1. The CDR3 is 14 amino acids. Germline CDR1 is KGHSH and CDR2 is LQKENI. Trimming cost V 8 bases and J 6 bases; bases outside gene matches: 11.